The clone carrying this T cell receptor (beta chain) was counted at least ten times. The antigen is unknown. Trimming took 2 bases from V and 7 from J, leaving 7 bases between them. The CDR3 is 12 residues long. The source of the sample is a study of regulatory T cells in long-lasting Graves disease. Study-wide findings and caveats: Persistent disease exhibited a predilection for TRBV28, TRBJ1-2 and TRBJ2-5.

Researchers made TCR beta libraries by using iRepertoire HTBI primers and running Arm-PCR on CDR3 regions. TCRdb independently ran MiXCR on the multiplex PCR reads; one entry per CDR3 protein. The data show about 400,000 distinct CDR3 sequences, roughly 15% seen once. Time point denoted: newly diagnosed GD, antithyroid drugs for less than 3 months. The TCR library was made from RNA that had been extracted from PBMCs in TRIzol. These data are also associated with another study on T cells in Graves' hyperthyroidism and ophthalmopathy. Turning to that study: HTBI primers drove first-round RT-PCR of the TCR CDR3.

The rearrangement joins TRBV12-3 or TRBV12-4 to TRBJ2-3; TRBD2 might be the D (6 bases). The source of this sequence is a middle-aged woman with Graves disease. Material: peripheral blood mononuclear cells (PBMCs), obtained at new diagnosis, from a patient treated with antithyroid drugs. CDR3 protein: CASSLRGNTQYF. The CDR3, as DNA: TGTGCCAGCAGTTTACGGGGGAATACGCAGTATTTT.